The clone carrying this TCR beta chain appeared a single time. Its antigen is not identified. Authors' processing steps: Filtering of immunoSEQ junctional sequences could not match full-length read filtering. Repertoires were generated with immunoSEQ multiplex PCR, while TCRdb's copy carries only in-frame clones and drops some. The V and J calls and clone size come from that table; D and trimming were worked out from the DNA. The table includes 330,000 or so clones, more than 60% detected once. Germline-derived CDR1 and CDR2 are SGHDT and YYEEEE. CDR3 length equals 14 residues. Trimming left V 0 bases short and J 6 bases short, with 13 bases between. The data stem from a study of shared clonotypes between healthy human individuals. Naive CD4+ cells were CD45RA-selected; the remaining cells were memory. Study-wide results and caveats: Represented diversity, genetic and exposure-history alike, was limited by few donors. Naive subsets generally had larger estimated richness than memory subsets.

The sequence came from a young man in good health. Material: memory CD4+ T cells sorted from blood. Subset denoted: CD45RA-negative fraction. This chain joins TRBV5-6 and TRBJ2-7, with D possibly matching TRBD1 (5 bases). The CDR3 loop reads CASSLAGRVAEQYF. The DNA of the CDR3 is TGTGCCAGCAGCTTGGCGGGCAGGGTAGCCGAGCAGTACTTC.